The rows below give T cell receptor beta chains drawn from one sample of a study of shared clonotypes between healthy human individuals. The repertoire was sequenced with immunoSEQ multiplex PCR; TCRdb's copy has only in-frame clones and lacks some. The sample yields some 1 million clones, about 77% seen once. The sequencing input was memory CD4+ T cells sorted from blood. These receptors were obtained from a man aged 18-30 years in good health. The CDR3 runs from the conserved cysteine through the conserved F or W. Fields, in order: V gene, clone size, D gene, J gene, CDR3 protein, CDR3 DNA. The D gene is left open where the match is weak. Not every row has a clone size; where given, it reads once, few, many or a size class.

v_call: TRBV28; clone_size: .; d_call: .; j_call: TRBJ1-5; cdr3_aa: CASSKGGLGNQPQHF; cdr3_nt: TGTGCCAGCAGTAAAGGGGGTTTGGGAAATCAGCCCCAGCATTTT
v_call: TRBV30; clone_size: few; d_call: .; j_call: TRBJ1-2; cdr3_aa: CAWSRDINYGYTF; cdr3_nt: TGTGCCTGGAGTAGGGACATTAACTATGGCTACACCTTC
v_call: TRBV30; clone_size: .; d_call: .; j_call: TRBJ2-2; cdr3_aa: CAWMGPGRKTGELFF; cdr3_nt: TGTGCCTGGATGGGGCCAGGGAGGAAAACCGGGGAGCTGTTTTTT
v_call: TRBV6-6; clone_size: once; d_call: .; j_call: TRBJ1-1; cdr3_aa: CASTLTFAEAFF; cdr3_nt: TGTGCCAGCACCCTCACGTTCGCTGAAGCTTTCTTT
v_call: TRBV10-3; clone_size: few; d_call: .; j_call: TRBJ1-6; cdr3_aa: CAISESRDSPLHF; cdr3_nt: TGTGCCATCAGTGAGTCCCGGGATTCACCCCTCCACTTT
v_call: TRBV11-2; clone_size: once; d_call: .; j_call: TRBJ2-3; cdr3_aa: CASRGLAGALQTQYF; cdr3_nt: TGTGCCAGCAGGGGACTCGCGGGGGCCCTACAAACGCAGTATTTT
v_call: TRBV30; clone_size: .; d_call: .; j_call: TRBJ2-5; cdr3_aa: CAWSVVVETQYF; cdr3_nt: TGTGCCTGGAGTGTGGTGGTGGAGACCCAGTACTTC
v_call: TRBV7-9; clone_size: .; d_call: .; j_call: TRBJ2-3; cdr3_aa: CATMTEGNTDTQYF; cdr3_nt: TGTGCCACCATGACAGAAGGTAACACAGATACGCAGTATTTT
v_call: TRBV9; clone_size: .; d_call: TRBD1; j_call: TRBJ2-7; cdr3_aa: CASSPGDRPSYEQYF; cdr3_nt: TGTGCCAGCAGCCCAGGGGACAGGCCCTCCTACGAGCAGTACTTC
v_call: TRBV2; clone_size: .; d_call: .; j_call: TRBJ2-3; cdr3_aa: CASSEATGGGVDTQYF; cdr3_nt: TGTGCCAGCAGTGAGGCGACAGGCGGCGGTGTAGATACGCAGTATTTT
v_call: TRBV4-1; clone_size: .; d_call: TRBD2; j_call: TRBJ2-1; cdr3_aa: CASSQEIAIAGGNEQFF; cdr3_nt: TGCGCCAGCAGCCAAGAAATTGCAATAGCGGGAGGTAATGAGCAGTTCTTC
v_call: TRBV5-7; clone_size: .; d_call: .; j_call: TRBJ1-5; cdr3_aa: CARQPGLRNQPQHF; cdr3_nt: TGTGCCAGACAACCGGGCCTACGAAATCAGCCCCAGCATTTT
v_call: TRBV6-1; clone_size: .; d_call: TRBD1; j_call: TRBJ1-1; cdr3_aa: CATYMGDRGLRGAFF; cdr3_nt: TGTGCCACCTATATGGGGGACAGGGGTTTGCGAGGAGCTTTCTTT
v_call: TRBV30; clone_size: .; d_call: .; j_call: TRBJ2-7; cdr3_aa: CAWKGSGAISYEQYF; cdr3_nt: TGTGCCTGGAAGGGGTCTGGCGCTATCTCCTACGAGCAGTACTTC
v_call: TRBV2; clone_size: few; d_call: TRBD1; j_call: TRBJ1-1; cdr3_aa: CASRRNDRGIIAEAFF; cdr3_nt: TGTGCCAGCAGAAGAAACGACAGGGGTATAATCGCTGAAGCTTTCTTT
v_call: TRBV2; clone_size: .; d_call: .; j_call: TRBJ1-5; cdr3_aa: CASSVDGNQPQHF; cdr3_nt: TGTGCCAGCAGTGTAGACGGCAATCAGCCCCAGCATTTT
v_call: TRBV6-1; clone_size: .; d_call: TRBD2; j_call: TRBJ2-7; cdr3_aa: CASSGTSGSVYEQYF; cdr3_nt: TGTGCCAGCAGTGGGACTAGCGGGAGTGTGTACGAGCAGTACTTC
v_call: TRBV29-1; clone_size: .; d_call: TRBD1; j_call: TRBJ2-7; cdr3_aa: CSGIRDRFYEQYF; cdr3_nt: TGCAGCGGGATCCGGGACAGATTCTACGAGCAGTACTTC
v_call: TRBV6-6; clone_size: .; d_call: .; j_call: TRBJ1-5; cdr3_aa: CASPLQHF; cdr3_nt: TGTGCCAGCCCCCTCCAGCATTTT
v_call: TRBV29-1; clone_size: few; d_call: TRBD1; j_call: TRBJ1-1; cdr3_aa: CSVADRANTEAFF; cdr3_nt: TGCAGCGTGGCCGACAGGGCCAACACTGAAGCTTTCTTT
v_call: TRBV6-5; clone_size: .; d_call: TRBD2; j_call: TRBJ2-1; cdr3_aa: CASSPGTSGYNEQFF; cdr3_nt: TGTGCCAGCAGCCCCGGGACTAGCGGCTACAATGAGCAGTTCTTC
v_call: TRBV27; clone_size: once; d_call: TRBD1; j_call: TRBJ2-7; cdr3_aa: CASSVYRDRAHEQYF; cdr3_nt: TGTGCCAGCAGTGTATACCGGGACAGGGCCCACGAGCAGTACTTC
v_call: TRBV30; clone_size: few; d_call: TRBD2; j_call: TRBJ2-4; cdr3_aa: CAWSPRGGNDGNIQYF; cdr3_nt: TGTGCCTGGAGTCCCCGGGGGGGGAATGATGGAAACATTCAGTACTTC
v_call: TRBV6-6; clone_size: few; d_call: .; j_call: TRBJ1-2; cdr3_aa: CASRDPIRGYTF; cdr3_nt: TGTGCCAGCAGGGACCCGATTCGAGGCTACACCTTC
v_call: TRBV6-4; clone_size: .; d_call: TRBD1; j_call: TRBJ2-2; cdr3_aa: CASSVYQGAGGTGELFF; cdr3_nt: TGTGCCAGCAGTGTCTATCAGGGGGCAGGGGGCACCGGGGAGCTGTTTTTT
v_call: TRBV5-1; clone_size: few; d_call: TRBD2; j_call: TRBJ2-7; cdr3_aa: CASRVVAGAYEQYF; cdr3_nt: TGCGCCAGCAGGGTGGTAGCGGGGGCTTACGAGCAGTACTTC
v_call: TRBV13; clone_size: .; d_call: .; j_call: TRBJ2-1; cdr3_aa: CASSLGGTGNEQFF; cdr3_nt: TGTGCCAGCAGCTTGGGGGGAACCGGCAATGAGCAGTTCTTC
v_call: TRBV5-1; clone_size: .; d_call: TRBD1; j_call: TRBJ1-4; cdr3_aa: CASSLGGQSTNEKLFF; cdr3_nt: TGCGCCAGCAGCTTGGGGGGACAGTCAACTAATGAAAAACTGTTTTTT
v_call: TRBV7-2; clone_size: .; d_call: TRBD1; j_call: TRBJ2-7; cdr3_aa: CASSRGQGLEQYF; cdr3_nt: TGTGCCAGCAGCCGGGGACAGGGGCTCGAGCAGTACTTC
v_call: TRBV7-2; clone_size: .; d_call: .; j_call: TRBJ1-2; cdr3_aa: CASSLAWGYTF; cdr3_nt: TGTGCCAGCAGCTTAGCGTGGGGCTACACCTTC
v_call: TRBV10-2; clone_size: .; d_call: TRBD2; j_call: TRBJ2-1; cdr3_aa: CASSELAGKRFF; cdr3_nt: TGCGCCAGCAGTGAATTAGCGGGAAAAAGGTTCTTC
v_call: TRBV5-1; clone_size: .; d_call: .; j_call: TRBJ2-6; cdr3_aa: CASSLAGANVLTF; cdr3_nt: TGCGCCAGCAGCTTAGCTGGGGCCAACGTCCTGACTTTC
v_call: TRBV7-8; clone_size: few; d_call: .; j_call: TRBJ1-2; cdr3_aa: CASSLAYQAGYGYTF; cdr3_nt: TGTGCCAGCAGCTTAGCGTATCAGGCGGGCTATGGCTACACCTTC
v_call: TRBV5-1; clone_size: few; d_call: TRBD1; j_call: TRBJ1-4; cdr3_aa: CASSPSGGTAPEKLFF; cdr3_nt: TGCGCCAGCAGCCCGAGCGGCGGGACAGCACCTGAAAAACTGTTTTTT
v_call: TRBV6-5; clone_size: .; d_call: TRBD1; j_call: TRBJ1-5; cdr3_aa: CASSYGNRGNQPQHF; cdr3_nt: TGTGCCAGCAGTTACGGGAACAGGGGGAATCAGCCCCAGCATTTT
v_call: TRBV18; clone_size: once; d_call: .; j_call: TRBJ2-5; cdr3_aa: CASSASRGETQYF; cdr3_nt: TGTGCCAGCTCAGCGAGCCGGGGGGAGACCCAGTACTTC
v_call: TRBV7-2; clone_size: .; d_call: TRBD1; j_call: TRBJ1-2; cdr3_aa: CASSFNRGLSGYTF; cdr3_nt: TGTGCCAGCAGCTTTAACAGGGGGCTTTCTGGCTACACCTTC
v_call: TRBV11-2; clone_size: few; d_call: .; j_call: TRBJ1-2; cdr3_aa: CASSSLVGRNYGYTF; cdr3_nt: TGTGCCAGCAGCTCCCTCGTGGGGAGGAACTATGGCTACACCTTC
v_call: TRBV7-3; clone_size: .; d_call: TRBD2; j_call: TRBJ2-5; cdr3_aa: CASSLTPAGSSQETQYF; cdr3_nt: TGTGCCAGCAGCTTAACCCCAGCGGGGTCATCCCAAGAGACCCAGTACTTC
v_call: TRBV7-2; clone_size: .; d_call: TRBD1; j_call: TRBJ1-6; cdr3_aa: CASSLAGQGTSPLHF; cdr3_nt: TGTGCCAGCAGCTTAGCGGGACAGGGGACTTCACCCCTCCACTTT
v_call: TRBV5-1; clone_size: .; d_call: TRBD2; j_call: TRBJ2-1; cdr3_aa: CASSLWTSGNYNEQFF; cdr3_nt: TGCGCCAGCAGCCTCTGGACTAGCGGGAACTACAATGAGCAGTTCTTC
v_call: TRBV10-2; clone_size: .; d_call: .; j_call: TRBJ1-1; cdr3_aa: CASTAWEGNTEAFF; cdr3_nt: TGCGCCAGCACCGCCTGGGAGGGAAACACTGAAGCTTTCTTT
v_call: TRBV6-1; clone_size: .; d_call: TRBD2; j_call: TRBJ2-2; cdr3_aa: CASSEATSGGNTGELFF; cdr3_nt: TGTGCCAGCAGTGAAGCCACTAGCGGGGGGAACACCGGGGAGCTGTTTTTT
v_call: TRBV30; clone_size: .; d_call: TRBD2; j_call: TRBJ2-1; cdr3_aa: CAWNLRASGGAKGEQFF; cdr3_nt: TGTGCCTGGAACCTAAGGGCTAGCGGGGGGGCAAAGGGTGAGCAGTTCTTC
v_call: TRBV30; clone_size: .; d_call: .; j_call: TRBJ2-5; cdr3_aa: CAWKVGASRETQYF; cdr3_nt: TGTGCCTGGAAGGTGGGGGCCTCCCGGGAGACCCAGTACTTC